This T cell receptor beta chain was profiled in a study of T cell repertoires in cytomegalovirus infection. On the study more broadly: Researchers turned to recently identified HLA-C-restricted CMV epitopes as well as well-studied HLA-B-restricted ones. It can be stated that public TCR beta signatures indicated CMV infection as well as a matching HLA type. Whole-study findings and limits: Cumulative frequency (of public TCR beta family members) identified carriers of CMV plus the relevant HLA. HLA-C-restricted, CMV-specific TCR beta clonotypes were dominant ex vivo.

In TCRdb, the reads were re-called with MiXCR into one record per CDR3 protein. This table has about 110,000 distinct CDR3 sequences, about 28% appearing once. Germline V gene sequence: CDR1 MDHEN, CDR2 SYDVKM. This CDR3 is built from 15 residues. Concerning this clonotype: Its matching antigen is unknown. One end of the junction does not line up with germline, which may come from a read error.

The sample in question was CD8+ T cells from cultured PBMCs, obtained from culture after CMV antigen stimulation. The chain is built from TRBV28 and TRBJ2-7, with D possibly matching TRBD1 (5 bases). This clonotype originated in a human donor in good health (CMV status not recorded). Some clones in this sample may be carry-over from other donors' samples. The CDR3 DNA reads as TGTGCCGGCAGTTTGTATCAGGGAAATTTCCACGAGCAGTACTTC. Translated, it gives CAGSLYQGNFHEQYF.